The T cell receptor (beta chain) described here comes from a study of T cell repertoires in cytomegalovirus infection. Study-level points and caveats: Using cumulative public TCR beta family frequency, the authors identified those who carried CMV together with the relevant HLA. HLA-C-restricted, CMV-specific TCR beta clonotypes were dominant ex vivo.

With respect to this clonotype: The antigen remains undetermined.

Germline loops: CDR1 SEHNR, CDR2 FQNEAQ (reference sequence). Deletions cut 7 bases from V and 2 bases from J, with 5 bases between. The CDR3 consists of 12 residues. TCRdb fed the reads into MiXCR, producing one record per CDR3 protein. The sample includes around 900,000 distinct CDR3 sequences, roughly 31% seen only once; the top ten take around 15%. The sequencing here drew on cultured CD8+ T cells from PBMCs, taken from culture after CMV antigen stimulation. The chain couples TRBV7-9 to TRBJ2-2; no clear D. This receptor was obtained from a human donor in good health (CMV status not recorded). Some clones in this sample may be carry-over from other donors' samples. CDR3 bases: TGTGCCAGCATTGAAAACACCGGGGAGCTGTTTTTT. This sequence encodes CASIENTGELFF.